The 16 T cell receptor beta chains below all came from one sample that was sequenced in a study of blood T cell repertoires in COVID-19. Profiled with immunoSEQ multiplex PCR; TCRdb holds only in-frame clones, not every one. The sample has 110,000 to 150,000 clones, around 86% seen once. Input material: peripheral blood. These receptors were collected from a woman of 80 years or more with acute or convalescent COVID-19.

The chain recombines TRBV19 with TRBJ2-1, with 15 bases fitting TRBD2. Trimming cost V 1 base and J 4 bases; bases outside gene matches: 20. Per germline, CDR1 LNHDA and CDR2 SQIVND (reference sequence). CDR3 size: 23 residues. CDR3 sequence: CASSIVFGGTSGGIHPIYNEQFF. The CDR3 bases are TGTGCCAGTAGTATAGTGTTCGGTGGGACTAGCGGGGGGATACACCCGATTTACAATGAGCAGTTCTTC.

The chain links TRBV11-3 to TRBJ2-7, with TRBD1 matching over 9 bases. There are 14 residues in the CDR3. Germline V lookup: CDR1 SGHNT, CDR2 YENEEA. V dropped 5 bases and J dropped 5; count of bases not matched to a gene: 7. In DNA form, the CDR3 reads TGTGCCAGCAGCGAGGACAGGGGCATCAACGAGCAGTACTTC. The encoded protein is CASSEDRGINEQYF. The full variable domain, in which reference TRBV11-3 and TRBJ2-7 provide the parts outside the CDR3, is EAGVVQSPRYKIIEKKQPVAFWCNPISGHNTLYWYLQNLGQGPELLIRYENEEAVDDSQLPKDRFSAERLKGVDSTLKIQPAELGDSAVYLCASSEDRGINEQYFGPGTRLTVT.

The chain employs TRBV27 and TRBJ1-1, with TRBD1 identical over 8 bases. Germline CDR1 is MNHEY and CDR2 is SMNVEV (reference sequence). This CDR3 contains 16 residues. V lost 8 bases and J lost 10; bases outside the gene matches: 21. CDR3 sequence reads: CASYETGAGDWLGAFF. CDR3 DNA sequence: TGTGCCAGCTACGAGACAGGGGCGGGGGACTGGCTGGGAGCTTTCTTT.

This chain joins TRBV27 and TRBJ2-3, with a possible D match to TRBD2 (6 bases). The ends were cut back, 5 bases at V and 3 bases at J, with 12 bases in the middle. This CDR3 comprises 14 residues. CDR1 is MNHEY, CDR2 SMNVEV, per germline (reference sequence). CDR3 sequence (DNA): TGTGCCAGCAGTCGGTTAGCGGAGACAGATACGCAGTATTTT. It encodes CASSRLAETDTQYF.

V usage is TRBV5-1 and J usage is TRBJ2-1; 7 bases are a match to TRBD1. V shed 0 bases and J 4 bases; nucleotides not matched to a gene: 4. The CDR3 is 15 residues long. Germline V gene lookup returns CDR1 SGHRS and CDR2 YFSETQ. As DNA, the CDR3 is TGCGCCAGCAGCTTGGGTACACAGGGGTACAATGAGCAGTTCTTC. It yields the protein CASSLGTQGYNEQFF.

The genes are TRBV19 and TRBJ2-7; weak D call: TRBD1 (5 bases). There are 16 residues in the CDR3. The ends were cut back, 5 bases at V and 2 bases at J, with 19 bases in the middle. The V gene's germline CDR1 is LNHDA and CDR2 SQIVND (reference sequence). The CDR3 is CASSALQAPSAYEQYF. The CDR3, as DNA: TGTGCCAGTAGTGCACTACAGGCCCCCTCGGCCTACGAGCAGTACTTC.

The chain combines TRBV3-1 (or the pseudogene TRBV3-2) with TRBJ2-1; tentatively, D is TRBD2 (7 bases). This CDR3 comprises 15 residues. Trimming removed 3 bases at V and 9 bases at J, with 18 bases between. Looked up from germline, CDR1 is LGHDT and CDR2 is YNNKEL (reference sequence). The CDR3 DNA reads as TGTGCCAGCAGCCAGAGGGGGGGGGTATTCCTTGAGCAGTTCTTC. Protein product: CASSQRGGVFLEQFF.

The V and J genes are TRBV6-5 and TRBJ1-2, with 11 nucleotides matching TRBD1. This CDR3 spans 13 amino acids. J lost 8 bases, V lost 5 bases, and 4 bases had no gene match. Germline CDR1 is MNHEY and CDR2 is SVGAGI. The CDR3 loop is CASSPGTGGGYTF. CDR3 in DNA: TGTGCCAGCAGTCCTGGGACAGGGGGAGGCTACACCTTC.

The genes are TRBV21-1 and TRBJ2-1; the table's D call, TRBD1, was not checked against the DNA. TRBV21-1 is assigned pseudogene status. The length of the CDR3 is 17 residues. CDR3 coding DNA: TGTGCCAGCAGCACGGTACAGGGGGAGTGGCTTTCAAATGAGCAGTTCTTC. It specifies CASSTVQGEWLSNEQFF.

The chain uses TRBV6-1 and TRBJ1-4, with D tentatively TRBD1 (5 bases). V was shortened by 3 bases and J by 8 bases, with 13 bases between the two germline ends. Per germline, CDR1 MNHNS and CDR2 SASEGT. This CDR3 spans 14 amino acids. The CDR3 region is CASSDQGFFEKLFF. CDR3 nucleotides: TGTGCCAGCAGTGACCAGGGTTTCTTCGAAAAACTGTTTTTT.

The CDR3 sequence is CASSLVGGSYEQYF. The CDR3, as DNA: TGTGCCAGCAGCTTAGTGGGAGGCTCCTACGAGCAGTACTTC. The J gene is TRBJ2-7, the V gene TRBV7-9, with D possibly being TRBD2 (6 bases). V lost 1 base, J lost 0 bases, and 7 bases lay in between. Germline lookup yields CDR1 SEHNR and CDR2 FQNEAQ (reference sequence). This CDR3 has 14 amino acids. The whole variable domain, filled in from reference TRBV7-9 and TRBJ2-7, reads DTGVSQNPRHKITKRGQNVTFRCDPISEHNRLYWYRQTLGQGPEFLTYFQNEAQLEKSRLLSDRFSAERPKGSFSTLEIQRTEQGDSAMYLCASSLVGGSYEQYFGPGTRLTVT.

The chain joins TRBV7-8 to TRBJ1-5; TRBD1 agrees at 7 bases. This CDR3 has 14 residues. The germline V gene has CDR1 SGHVS and CDR2 FQNEAQ. The V gene end was trimmed by 5 bases and the J gene end by 5 bases; junction bases not matched to a gene: 6. CDR3: CASSPRQGDQPQHF. Written as DNA, the CDR3 is TGTGCCAGCAGCCCCCGACAGGGAGATCAGCCCCAGCATTTT.

V is TRBV11-2 and J is TRBJ2-5; D gene uncertain. V gave up 1 base and J gave up 0 bases, with 3 bases separating them. The CDR3 is made up of 13 amino acids. The germline gives CDR1 SGHAT, CDR2 FQNNGV. CDR3 bases: TGTGCCAGCAGCTTAGTCAACCAAGAGACCCAGTACTTC. This codes for CASSLVNQETQYF.

The V gene is TRBV2, the J gene TRBJ1-6, with 7 bases identical to TRBD1. The V and J ends lost 4 bases and 0 bases, in that order; junction bases with no gene match: 6. This CDR3 is built from 17 residues. Germline-derived CDR1 and CDR2 are SNHLY and FYNNEI. The CDR3 protein is CASSVRGMSSYNSPLHF. For the CDR3, the DNA is TGTGCCAGCAGTGTCAGGGGGATGAGCTCCTATAATTCACCCCTCCACTTT.

This chain uses TRBV28 with TRBJ2-3, with a possible D match to TRBD2 (5 bases). V dropped 4 bases and J dropped 1 base, with 12 bases sitting between them. The CDR3 sequence is 15 residues long. The germline CDR1 and CDR2 sequences are MDHEN and SYDVKM. CDR3 sequence: CASSYTGMGTDTQYF. DNA of the CDR3: TGTGCCAGCAGTTACACGGGAATGGGCACAGATACGCAGTATTTT. Complete variable domain (other parts from reference TRBV28 and TRBJ2-3): DVKVTQSSRYLVKRTGEKVFLECVQDMDHENMFWYRQDPGLGLRLIYFSYDVKMKEKGDIPEGYSVSREKKERFSLILESASTNQTSMYLCASSYTGMGTDTQYFGPGTRLTVL.

Regarding this clone: Sequence at one end of the junction differs from germline and may be a read error. V is TRBV19 and J is TRBJ1-4; maybe TRBD1 (6 bases). The CDR3 totals 11 residues. Germline CDR1 and CDR2: LNHDA and SQIVND (reference sequence). The CDR3 nucleotides are TGTGCCAGTAGTACCGGGACACGACGCGTTTTT. Translated: CASSTGTRRVF.